Below, 12 T cell receptor beta chains from the same sample are listed, as sequenced in a study of blood T cell repertoires in COVID-19. Measured with immunoSEQ multiplex PCR; TCRdb has only the in-frame clones, and not every one. The data contain over 70,000 clones, 65% to 90% of them seen just once; the ten biggest clones take up over 15%. The specimen sequenced was peripheral blood. These receptor sequences come from a human donor in a cohort sampled during active COVID-19.

V gene TRBV27 combines with J gene TRBJ2-5; no clear D. This CDR3 is built from 13 residues. Germline V gives CDR1 MNHEY, CDR2 SMNVEV (reference sequence). V lost 4 bases, J lost 3 bases, and 9 bases lay in between. As DNA, the CDR3 is TGTGCCAGCAGTTCGCACGGTGAAGAGACCCAGTACTTC. This sequence encodes CASSSHGEETQYF.

The chain has TRBV6-5 and TRBJ1-4; TRBD1 agrees at 11 bases. This CDR3 spans 15 amino acids. CDR1 MNHEY and CDR2 SVGAGI come from the germline V gene. V shed 5 bases, J shed 7 bases, and the junction held 6 bases outside the gene matches. The CDR3 sequence is CASSPWTGGREKLFF. In nucleotides, the CDR3 is TGTGCCAGCAGTCCCTGGACAGGGGGCCGTGAAAAACTGTTTTTT.

V gene TRBV4-1 combines with J gene TRBJ1-4, with 9 bases lining up with TRBD1. This CDR3 region has 17 residues. Germline V gene lookup returns CDR1 MGHRA and CDR2 YSYEKL. J was trimmed by 5 bases and V by 1 base; bases with no gene match: 8. CDR3 sequence (DNA): TGCGCCAGCAGCCAAGTACGGGACAGGGTTTCAAATGAAAAACTGTTTTTT. Protein sequence: CASSQVRDRVSNEKLFF.

The J gene is TRBJ1-5, the V gene TRBV6-2 or TRBV6-3, with D unresolved. The germline CDR1 and CDR2 sequences are MNHEY and SVGEGT. CDR3 size: 13 residues. V lost 4 bases, J lost 7 bases, and 11 bases lay in between. The CDR3 region is CASSWVAGQPQHF. CDR3 nucleotides: TGTGCCAGCAGTTGGGTTGCGGGGCAGCCCCAGCATTTT.

This clone was observed once. The chain has TRBV5-5 and TRBJ2-3, with no clear D. The CDR3 is 15 residues long. Germline V lookup: CDR1 SGHKS, CDR2 YYEKEE (reference sequence). The V end was cut by 0 bases, the J end by 0 bases, with 8 bases between. The CDR3 coding sequence is TGTGCCAGCAGCTTGGTTCAGGTTAGCACAGATACGCAGTATTTT. This sequence encodes CASSLVQVSTDTQYF. The full variable domain, its missing parts supplied by reference TRBV5-5 and TRBJ2-3, is DAGVTQSPTHLIKTRGQQVTLRCSPISGHKSVSWYQQVLGQGPQFIFQYYEKEERGRGNFPDRFSARQFPNYSSELNVNALLLGDSALYLCASSLVQVSTDTQYFGPGTRLTVL.

This chain joins TRBV30 and TRBJ1-1; D is ambiguous. The CDR3 spans 13 residues. Trimming left V 0 bases short and J 1 base short, with 6 bases between. Germline assignment: CDR1 GTSNPN and CDR2 SVGIG (reference sequence). The CDR3 here is CAWSVLRNTEAFF. The DNA for the CDR3 is TGTGCCTGGAGTGTACTTAGGAACACTGAAGCTTTCTTT.

This chain connects TRBV29-1 to TRBJ2-1, with D possibly TRBD1 on 6 matching bases. The CDR3 is 12 amino acids. In germline, CDR1 is SQVTM, CDR2 ANQGSEA. Trimming stripped 7 bases from V and 7 bases from J, with 14 bases between. CDR3 in DNA: TGCAGCGCCACGTGGACAGCTAATGAGCAGTTCTTC. Its protein is CSATWTANEQFF.

The V gene is TRBV6-2 or TRBV6-3, the J gene TRBJ2-7; the D is unclear. V lost 3 bases and J lost 2, with 11 bases in between. Germline loops: CDR1 MNHEY, CDR2 SVGEGT. The CDR3 spans 14 residues. The CDR3, as DNA: TGTGCCAGCAGTTATATTCCTTACACCTACGAGCAGTACTTC. Translated: CASSYIPYTYEQYF.

The chain has TRBV28 and TRBJ2-7; 11 positions match TRBD1. V was pared by 1 base and J by 5 bases, with 4 bases of the junction left unmatched. The germline V gene encodes CDR1 MDHEN and CDR2 SYDVKM. The CDR3 sequence is 15 residues long. As DNA, the CDR3 is TGTGCCAGCAGTTTATCCGGACAGGGGGCCCACGAGCAGTACTTC. Protein: CASSLSGQGAHEQYF.

The chain links TRBV19 to TRBJ2-2; 7 nucleotides line up with TRBD1. V lost 4 bases, J lost 5 bases, and 7 bases stayed unmatched. CDR3 length: 15 amino acids. Per germline, CDR1 LNHDA and CDR2 SQIVND (reference sequence). The DNA of the CDR3 is TGTGCCAGTAGTAACCGACAGGGCCGGACCGGGGAGCTGTTTTTT. It codes for CASSNRQGRTGELFF.

This sequence joins TRBV7-2 and TRBJ1-1, with 7 nucleotides matching TRBD1. The trim removed 6 bases at V and 1 base at J, leaving 8 bases unmatched. Per the germline V gene, CDR1 is SGHTA and CDR2 is FQGNSA. The CDR3 sequence is 15 residues long. The CDR3 here is CASSPSGQPNTEAFF. The CDR3 nucleotides are TGTGCCAGCAGTCCGTCGGGACAGCCGAACACTGAAGCTTTCTTT.

This rearrangement joins TRBV7-9 to TRBJ1-4; D remains unclear. CDR1 and CDR2 (germline): SEHNR, FQNEAQ (reference sequence). This CDR3 is 14 amino acids long. The germline V and J ends were trimmed by 5 bases and 0 bases, with 7 bases remaining between them. The CDR3 region is CASSPQSTNEKLFF. For the CDR3, the DNA is TGTGCCAGCAGCCCACAGTCAACTAATGAAAAACTGTTTTTT.